This passage covers 28 T cell receptor beta chains from one sample sequenced in a study of blood T cell repertoires in COVID-19. Clones were sequenced by immunoSEQ multiplex PCR, and TCRdb holds only the in-frame ones, with some missing. The sample holds 220,000 or so clones, around 81% seen once. The sequencing input was peripheral blood. The receptors come from a young woman who had recovered from COVID-19.

The V and J genes are TRBV3-1 (or the pseudogene TRBV3-2) and TRBJ2-7, with D possibly being TRBD2 (6 bases). Germline V gene sequence: CDR1 LGHDT, CDR2 YNNKEL (reference sequence). V lost 4 bases and J lost 7, with 17 bases in between. This CDR3 has 14 residues. CDR3 sequence: CASSRDWGVVEQYF. Written as DNA, the CDR3 is TGTGCCAGCAGCCGAGATTGGGGGGTAGTAGAGCAGTACTTC.

The chain carries TRBV19 and TRBJ1-2; D may be TRBD1 (5 bases). The CDR3 covers 12 residues. V dropped 1 base and J dropped 7 bases, with 7 bases sitting between them. Germline V gene lookup returns CDR1 LNHDA and CDR2 SQIVND (reference sequence). In DNA, the CDR3 is TGTGCCAGTAGTATAGCACAGGCTGGCTACACCTTC. As protein: CASSIAQAGYTF.

The chain uses TRBV6-5 and TRBJ1-2, with 8 bases fitting TRBD1. Germline CDR1 MNHEY, CDR2 SVGAGI. Trimming cost V 5 bases and J 8 bases; bases outside gene matches: 4. This CDR3 comprises 12 residues. In DNA, the CDR3 is TGTGCCAGCAGTAGACAGGGGAACGGCTACACCTTC. Protein sequence: CASSRQGNGYTF.

CDR3 region: CASSLLQGNTGELFF. The CDR3 nucleotides read TGTGCCAGCAGTTTACTGCAGGGGAACACCGGGGAGCTGTTTTTT. The chain joins TRBV28 to TRBJ2-2; a possible D gene is TRBD1 (5 bases). Trimming took off 2 bases at V and 1 base at J, with 8 bases between the two ends. CDR1 and CDR2 (germline): MDHEN, SYDVKM. There are 15 residues in the CDR3. The full variable domain, its missing parts supplied by reference TRBV28 and TRBJ2-2, is DVKVTQSSRYLVKRTGEKVFLECVQDMDHENMFWYRQDPGLGLRLIYFSYDVKMKEKGDIPEGYSVSREKKERFSLILESASTNQTSMYLCASSLLQGNTGELFFGEGSRLTVL.

V gene TRBV15 combines with J gene TRBJ2-1; D possibly corresponds to TRBD1 (6 bases). The V end was cut by 5 bases, the J end by 0 bases, with 14 bases between. CDR3 length equals 16 residues. Germline V gives CDR1 LNHNV, CDR2 YYDKDF (reference sequence). Here the CDR3 DNA reads TGTGCCACCAGCGACTGGACAGAGAGCTCCTACAATGAGCAGTTCTTC. It codes for CATSDWTESSYNEQFF.

This clone was found a few times. The CDR3 DNA reads TGTGCCAGCAGTAGGGCAGGGGAAAACACTGAAGCTTTCTTT. Translation: CASSRAGENTEAFF. The genes are TRBV28 and TRBJ1-1, with D possibly being TRBD1 (6 bases). The V end was cut by 5 bases, the J end by 2 bases, with 12 bases between. This CDR3 is built from 14 residues. Germline lookup yields CDR1 MDHEN and CDR2 SYDVKM.

This clone was counted a few times. Written as DNA, the CDR3 is TGTGCCAGCAGTGAACCAGGGGGAGAAGCTTTCTTT. Its translation is CASSEPGGEAFF. V is TRBV6-1 and J is TRBJ1-1; 7 bases line up with TRBD1. This CDR3 comprises 12 residues. Germline CDR1 reads MNHNS; CDR2 reads SASEGT. J lost 8 bases, V lost 2 bases, and 2 bases had no gene match.

The genes are TRBV6-4 and TRBJ1-4, with 7 nucleotides matching TRBD1. The V gene end was trimmed by 3 bases and the J gene end by 5 bases; junction bases not matched to a gene: 3. Germline-derived CDR1 and CDR2 are MRHNA and SNTAGT. The CDR3 has 14 residues. The CDR3 bases are TGTGCCAGCAGTGAAGGCAGGGGGAATGAAAAACTGTTTTTT. Translating it yields CASSEGRGNEKLFF.

As for this clone: Other DNA sequences in this specimen translate into the identical CDR3. This chain joins TRBV6-1 and TRBJ1-1; 9 bases align to TRBD1. Germline trimming cut 3 bases from V and 4 bases from J; bases unmatched to any gene: 6. The CDR3 is 15 amino acids. Germline CDR1 MNHNS, CDR2 SASEGT. This CDR3 is CASSETGQGGTEAFF. In nucleotides, the CDR3 is TGTGCCAGCAGTGAGACGGGACAGGGAGGCACTGAAGCTTTCTTT.

The chain employs TRBV15 and TRBJ2-5; D perhaps matches TRBD1 (6 bases). The CDR3 runs 13 residues. CDR1 LNHNV and CDR2 YYDKDF come from the germline V gene (reference sequence). V was pared by 6 bases and J by 3 bases, with 11 bases between. CDR3 in amino acids: CATSPPGEETQYF. DNA of the CDR3: TGTGCCACCAGTCCCCCAGGGGAAGAGACCCAGTACTTC.

The V gene is TRBV7-3, the J gene TRBJ2-2; 7 bases match TRBD2. Per germline, CDR1 SGHTA and CDR2 FQGTGA. The length of the CDR3 is 16 residues. V trimming: 2 bases; J trimming: 0 bases; junction bases outside the gene matches: 3. The chain's CDR3 is CASSLGSGTNTGELFF. The DNA for the CDR3 is TGTGCCAGCAGCTTAGGCAGCGGGACGAACACCGGGGAGCTGTTTTTT.

In this sample, this clone turned up a few times. V gene TRBV5-1 combines with J gene TRBJ2-5, with 7 bases lining up with TRBD1. The CDR3 loop spans 17 amino acids. Unmatched junction bases numbered 15, after V lost 2 bases and J lost 5 bases. Germline CDR1 and CDR2: SGHRS and YFSETQ. The CDR3, as DNA: TGCGCCAGCAGCTTAAACTTCCGACAGGGTTTAGGGGAGACCCAGTACTTC. Translated, it gives CASSLNFRQGLGETQYF.

The chain is built from TRBV7-9 and TRBJ2-5; 11 bases line up with TRBD2. Germline V CDR1 and CDR2: SEHNR, FQNEAQ (reference sequence). CDR3 size: 17 residues. V shed 1 base, J shed 4 bases, and the junction held 8 bases outside the gene matches. In nucleotides, the CDR3 is TGTGCCAGCAGCTTAGGAGTAGCGGGAGGGCGAGGAGAGACCCAGTACTTC. Its translation: CASSLGVAGGRGETQYF.

J is TRBJ2-7 and V is TRBV27; D not certain. This CDR3 has 13 amino acids. The germline V and J ends were trimmed by 0 bases and 2 bases, with 5 bases remaining between them. From germline, CDR1 is MNHEY and CDR2 SMNVEV (reference sequence). CDR3 loop: CASSLSFTYEQYF. The CDR3 DNA sequence: TGTGCCAGCAGTTTATCGTTTACCTACGAGCAGTACTTC.

This clone was picked up one time. This chain uses TRBV5-1 with TRBJ2-3; D perhaps matches TRBD2 (5 bases). V lost 1 base to trimming and J lost 4 bases, with 7 bases between them. Germline CDR1 is SGHRS and CDR2 is YFSETQ. This CDR3 region has 13 residues. Here the CDR3 DNA reads TGCGCCAGCAGCTTGCGGGAATCAGATACGCAGTATTTT. Its translation: CASSLRESDTQYF.

The sample holds a few counts of this clone. The chain uses TRBV30 and TRBJ1-6, with D perhaps TRBD1 (5 bases). CDR1 is GTSNPN and CDR2 is SVGIG in the germline V gene (reference sequence). This CDR3 spans 12 amino acids. V lost 3 bases and J lost 5, with 5 bases in between. Written as DNA, the CDR3 is TGTGCCTGGAGCAGGGATAATTCACCCCTCCACTTT. As protein: CAWSRDNSPLHF.

V usage is TRBV19 and J usage is TRBJ1-1; 7 bases agree with TRBD1. The CDR3 covers 15 residues. V was pared by 3 bases and J by 5 bases, with 9 bases of the junction left unmatched. The germline V gene encodes CDR1 LNHDA and CDR2 SQIVND (reference sequence). This chain's CDR3 is CASSISHRGNTEAFF. The CDR3 nucleotides are TGTGCCAGTAGTATTTCTCACAGGGGAAATACTGAAGCTTTCTTT. Variable domain in full (rest from reference TRBV19 and TRBJ1-1): DGGITQSPKYLFRKEGQNVTLSCEQNLNHDAMYWYRQDPGQGLRLIYYSQIVNDFQKGDIAEGYSVSREKKESFPLTVTSAQKNPTAFYLCASSISHRGNTEAFFGQGTRLTVV.

The chain combines TRBV30 with TRBJ2-3, with D possibly being TRBD1 (6 bases). Germline CDR1 and CDR2: GTSNPN and SVGIG (reference sequence). V lost 5 bases and J lost 3, with 18 bases in between. The length of the CDR3 is 15 residues. The CDR3 protein is CAWDLQGIRTDTQYF. CDR3 bases: TGTGCCTGGGACTTACAGGGCATTCGTACAGATACGCAGTATTTT.

The rearrangement uses TRBV11-2 and TRBJ2-7; D is possibly TRBD2 (6 bases). Per germline, CDR1 SGHAT and CDR2 FQNNGV. V was clipped by 4 bases and J by 3 bases, with 13 bases between them. This CDR3 has 14 residues. The CDR3 DNA reads TGTGCCAGCAGCTCAGGGACTGGAAGCTACGAGCAGTACTTC. Residues: CASSSGTGSYEQYF.

The chain is built from TRBV7-3 and TRBJ2-3; maybe TRBD2 (5 bases). Trimming left V 0 bases short and J 1 base short, with 5 bases between. Germline loops: CDR1 SGHTA, CDR2 FQGTGA. The CDR3 length is 14 residues. CDR3 sequence: CASSLTGGTDTQYF. DNA for the CDR3: TGTGCCAGCAGCTTAACCGGGGGCACAGATACGCAGTATTTT.

J is TRBJ2-2 and V is TRBV9; unclear D gene. V was trimmed by 8 bases and J by 2 bases, leaving 7 bases between them. Per germline, CDR1 SGDLS and CDR2 YYNGEE. The CDR3 is made up of 12 amino acids. The CDR3 reads CASGPNTGELFF. The CDR3, as DNA: TGTGCCAGTGGGCCCAACACCGGGGAGCTGTTTTTT.

This clone has just a few counts. V usage is TRBV11-3 and J usage is TRBJ2-1, with D maybe TRBD1 (7 bases). The CDR3 is 15 residues long. V lost 0 bases and J 8 bases, leaving 14 bases between the germline ends. Germline loops: CDR1 SGHNT, CDR2 YENEEA. Written as DNA, the CDR3 is TGTGCCAGCAGCTTAGACAGGGGGAAGCGGGATGAGCAGTTCTTC. Translated, it gives CASSLDRGKRDEQFF. Full variable domain (rest looked up from reference TRBV11-3 and TRBJ2-1): EAGVVQSPRYKIIEKKQPVAFWCNPISGHNTLYWYLQNLGQGPELLIRYENEEAVDDSQLPKDRFSAERLKGVDSTLKIQPAELGDSAVYLCASSLDRGKRDEQFFGPGTRLTVL.

V is TRBV27 and J is TRBJ1-6; D is possibly TRBD1 (6 bases). Germline loops: CDR1 MNHEY, CDR2 SMNVEV (reference sequence). There are 16 residues in the CDR3. V was clipped by 6 bases and J by 5 bases, with 17 bases between them. The CDR3 sequence: CASRINRAINNSPLHF. The CDR3 DNA reads as TGTGCCAGCAGAATAAACAGGGCTATCAATAATTCACCCCTCCACTTT.

The rearrangement joins TRBV28 to TRBJ2-7; 7 bases fit TRBD1. CDR3 size: 13 residues. Germline CDR1 is MDHEN and CDR2 is SYDVKM. Trimming at V came to 2 bases and at J to 2 bases, leaving 0 bases not matched to a gene. Here the CDR3 reads CASSLQGAYEQYF. The CDR3, as DNA: TGTGCCAGCAGTTTACAGGGGGCCTACGAGCAGTACTTC.

The J gene is TRBJ2-1, the V gene TRBV28; TRBD2 aligns across 13 bases. CDR1 and CDR2 (germline): MDHEN, SYDVKM. The CDR3 has 19 residues. The trim removed 3 bases at V and 0 bases at J, leaving 8 bases unmatched. CDR3 region: CASSFGRTSGSPSYNEQFF. Here the CDR3 DNA reads TGTGCCAGCAGTTTTGGCCGGACTAGCGGGAGCCCCTCCTACAATGAGCAGTTCTTC.

J is TRBJ2-7 and V is TRBV5-4; TRBD2 agrees at 10 bases. The length of the CDR3 is 16 residues. V shed 6 bases and J 3 bases; nucleotides not matched to a gene: 12. Per the germline V gene, CDR1 is SGHNT and CDR2 is YYREEE (reference sequence). The CDR3 is CASTFRGLAGDYEQYF. As DNA, the CDR3 is TGTGCCAGCACCTTTCGGGGGCTAGCGGGAGACTACGAGCAGTACTTC.

The chain recombines TRBV7-9 with TRBJ1-1, with 7 nucleotides matching TRBD1. There are 14 residues in the CDR3. Germline CDR1 is SEHNR and CDR2 is FQNEAQ (reference sequence). V trimming: 4 bases; J trimming: 4 bases; junction bases outside the gene matches: 6. The CDR3 region is CASSSRQGVTEAFF. The CDR3 DNA is TGTGCCAGCAGCTCTCGTCAGGGGGTCACTGAAGCTTTCTTT.

The chain combines TRBV6-6 with TRBJ2-7; the match to TRBD2 covers 8 bases. V dropped 5 bases and J dropped 3; count of bases not matched to a gene: 12. Germline V gene lookup returns CDR1 MNHNY and CDR2 SVGAGI (reference sequence). CDR3 length: 16 residues. CDR3 sequence reads: CASSRGLAFSFYEQYF. The CDR3 nucleotides are TGTGCCAGCAGTCGAGGACTAGCTTTTTCCTTCTACGAGCAGTACTTC.